This TCR beta chain was captured in a study of blood T cell repertoires in COVID-19. TCRdb's copy holds only in-frame clones and misses some; the assay was immunoSEQ multiplex PCR. Among roughly 330,000 clones listed, about 82% were seen once. The count of this clone is one. Germline assignment: CDR1 MNHEY and CDR2 SMNVEV (reference sequence). The CDR3 is 16 amino acids. The V end was cut by 2 bases, the J end by 2 bases, with 13 bases between. This clonotype was sampled from a woman aged 50 to 60 with acute or convalescent COVID-19. This chain links TRBV27 with TRBJ1-3; TRBD1 might be the D (6 bases). Sequences were obtained from peripheral blood. The CDR3 is CASSLSGQLTGNTIYF. The CDR3 DNA reads as TGTGCCAGCAGTTTAAGTGGACAGCTTACTGGAAACACCATATATTTT.